These T cell receptor beta chains were read from a single sample in a study of CXCR4 blockade with PD-1 therapy in pancreatic cancer. Clones were sequenced by immunoSEQ multiplex PCR, and TCRdb holds only the in-frame ones, with some missing. The table has around 2,600 clones, roughly 40% seen once; the top ten hold around 20%. The source material was tumor tissue. These receptors were collected from a human donor with pancreatic ductal adenocarcinoma. Both conserved end residues are part of each CDR3. Each record gives: clone size, D gene, V gene, J gene, CDR3 protein, CDR3 DNA. The D gene is left open where the match is weak. A clone size is listed for some rows: how often the clone was seen (once, few, many), or a class if it is expanded.

.	.	TRBV30	TRBJ1-1	CAWSETGTEAFF	TGTGCCTGGAGTGAAACAGGCACTGAAGCTTTCTTT
medium-sized	.	TRBV11-3	TRBJ2-7	CASSAQGYSYEQYF	TGTGCCAGCAGCGCACAGGGATACTCCTACGAGCAGTACTTC
few	TRBD1	TRBV29-1	TRBJ1-1	CSCSHRGSTEAFF	TGCAGCTGTTCTCACAGGGGGTCCACTGAAGCTTTCTTT
few	.	TRBV1	TRBJ1-5	CASSQTPRGTNQPQHF	TGCGCCAGCAGCCAAACCCCCAGGGGGACCAATCAGCCCCAGCATTTT
medium-sized	TRBD1	TRBV6-8	TRBJ1-5	CAISPGQNQPQHF	TGTGCCATCAGTCCGGGACAGAATCAGCCCCAGCATTTT
.	.	TRBV9	TRBJ2-7	CASSGNSYEQYF	TGTGCCAGCAGCGGGAACTCCTACGAGCAGTACTTC
few	TRBD1	TRBV18	TRBJ2-7	CASSPVGTGGHEQYF	TGTGCCAGCTCACCAGTCGGGACAGGGGGCCACGAGCAGTACTTC
.	TRBD1	TRBV14	TRBJ2-7	CASSLLQGGFSYKQYF	TGTGCCAGCAGCCTGCTACAGGGGGGATTCTCCTACAAGCAGTACTTC
.	TRBD2	TRBV15	TRBJ2-5	CATSTPGTIKETQYF	TGTGCCACCAGTACCCCCGGGACTATAAAAGAGACCCAGTACTTC
once	.	TRBV27	TRBJ2-3	CASSFSAPTDTQYF	TGTGCCAGCAGTTTTTCGGCTCCCACAGATACGCAGTATTTT
few	.	TRBV18	TRBJ2-5	CASSQKQGETQYF	TGTGCCAGCTCACAGAAACAGGGTGAGACCCAGTACTTC
.	TRBD1	TRBV28	TRBJ2-6	CASSAMTGGPGANVLTF	TGTGCCAGCAGCGCAATGACAGGGGGCCCCGGGGCCAACGTCCTGACTTTC
.	.	TRBV15	TRBJ2-5	CATSRDWLAGETQYF	TGTGCCACCAGCAGAGATTGGCTAGCTGGAGAGACCCAGTACTTC
.	.	TRBV30	TRBJ2-5	CAWSLLGETQYF	TGTGCCTGGAGCCTCCTGGGGGAGACCCAGTACTTC
.	.	TRBV28	TRBJ2-2	CASSTFGGQGNTGELFF	TGTGCCAGCAGTACTTTTGGTGGGCAGGGGAACACCGGGGAGCTGTTTTTT
.	TRBD1	TRBV6-8	TRBJ1-4	CASSLGTGRSEKLFF	TGTGCCAGCAGTTTGGGGACAGGGAGGAGTGAAAAACTGTTTTTT
.	.	TRBV19	TRBJ1-1	CASKEGTEAFF	TGTGCCAGTAAGGAGGGCACTGAAGCTTTCTTT
.	.	TRBV19	TRBJ2-7	CASSIRTVSYEQYF	TGTGCCAGTAGTATAAGGACAGTCTCCTACGAGCAGTACTTC
medium-sized	.	TRBV11-3	TRBJ2-2	CASSLDGRNTGELFF	TGTGCCAGCAGCTTGGACGGCAGGAACACCGGGGAGCTGTTTTTT
.	TRBD2	TRBV5-1	TRBJ2-7	CASSWTWTSASYEQYF	TGCGCCAGCAGCTGGACTTGGACTAGCGCGTCCTACGAACAGTACTTC
large	.	TRBV28	TRBJ2-7	CASSLPQRQVEQYF	TGTGCCAGCAGTTTACCTCAACGACAGGTCGAGCAGTACTTC
.	.	TRBV14	TRBJ2-1	CASSQVSEQFF	TGTGCCAGCAGCCAAGTTAGTGAGCAGTTCTTC
.	TRBD1	TRBV11-3	TRBJ2-5	CASSLDQGAQETQYF	TGTGCCAGCAGCTTGGATCAGGGGGCACAAGAGACCCAGTACTTC